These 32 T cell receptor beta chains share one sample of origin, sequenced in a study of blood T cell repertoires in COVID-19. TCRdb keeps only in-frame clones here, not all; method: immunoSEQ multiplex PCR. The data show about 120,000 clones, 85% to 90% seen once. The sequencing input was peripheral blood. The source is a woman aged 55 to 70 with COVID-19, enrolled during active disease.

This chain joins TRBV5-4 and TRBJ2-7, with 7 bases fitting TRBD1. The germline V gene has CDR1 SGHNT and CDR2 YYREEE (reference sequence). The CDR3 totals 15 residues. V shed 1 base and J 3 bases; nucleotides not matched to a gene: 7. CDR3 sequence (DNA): TGTGCCAGCAGCTTGAATGGACAGGTGGTCTACGAGCAGTACTTC. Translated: CASSLNGQVVYEQYF.

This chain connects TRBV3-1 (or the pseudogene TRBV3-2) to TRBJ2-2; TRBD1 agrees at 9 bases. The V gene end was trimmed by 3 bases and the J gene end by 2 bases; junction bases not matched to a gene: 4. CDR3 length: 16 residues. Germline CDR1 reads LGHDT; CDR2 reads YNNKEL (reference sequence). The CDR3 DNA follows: TGTGCCAGCAGCCAGTACAGGGGGCAAAACACCGGGGAGCTGTTTTTT. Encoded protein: CASSQYRGQNTGELFF.

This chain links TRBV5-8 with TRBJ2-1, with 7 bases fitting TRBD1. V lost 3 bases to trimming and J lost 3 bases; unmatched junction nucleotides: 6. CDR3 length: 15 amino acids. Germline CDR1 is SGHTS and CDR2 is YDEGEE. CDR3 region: CASSSGTALYNEQFF. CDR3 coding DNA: TGTGCCAGCAGCTCCGGGACAGCCCTCTACAATGAGCAGTTCTTC.

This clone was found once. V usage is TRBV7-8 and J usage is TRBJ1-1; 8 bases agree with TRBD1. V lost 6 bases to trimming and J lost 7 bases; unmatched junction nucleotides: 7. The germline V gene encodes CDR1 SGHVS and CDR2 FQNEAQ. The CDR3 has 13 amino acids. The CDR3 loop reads CASRLDRVNEAFF. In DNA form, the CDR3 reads TGTGCCAGCAGATTGGACAGGGTGAATGAAGCTTTCTTT.

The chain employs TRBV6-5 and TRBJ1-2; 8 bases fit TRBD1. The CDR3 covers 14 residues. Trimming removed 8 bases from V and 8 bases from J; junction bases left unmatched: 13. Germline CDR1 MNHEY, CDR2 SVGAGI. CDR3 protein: CASHGQGDAWGYTF. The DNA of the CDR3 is TGTGCCAGCCATGGACAGGGTGATGCCTGGGGCTACACCTTC.

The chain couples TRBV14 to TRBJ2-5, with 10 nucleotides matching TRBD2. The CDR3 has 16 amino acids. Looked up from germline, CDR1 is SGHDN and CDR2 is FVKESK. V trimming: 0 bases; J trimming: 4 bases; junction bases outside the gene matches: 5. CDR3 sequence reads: CASSQEASGGGETQYF. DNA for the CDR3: TGTGCCAGCAGCCAAGAAGCTAGCGGGGGAGGAGAGACCCAGTACTTC.

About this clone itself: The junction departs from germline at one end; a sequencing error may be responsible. This chain's CDR3 is CASSPISVVHF. In nucleotides, the CDR3 is TGTGCCAGCAGCCCTATATCGGTCGTTCACTTC. The chain has TRBV11-2 and TRBJ1-2; D not resolved. CDR3 length: 11 residues. Germline assignment: CDR1 SGHAT and CDR2 FQNNGV.

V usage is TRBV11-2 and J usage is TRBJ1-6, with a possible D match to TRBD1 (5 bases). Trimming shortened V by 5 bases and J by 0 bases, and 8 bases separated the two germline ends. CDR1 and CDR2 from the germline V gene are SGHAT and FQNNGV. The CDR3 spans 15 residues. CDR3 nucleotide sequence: TGTGCCAGCAGCCGCGACAGCTCCTATAATTCACCCCTCCACTTT. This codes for CASSRDSSYNSPLHF.

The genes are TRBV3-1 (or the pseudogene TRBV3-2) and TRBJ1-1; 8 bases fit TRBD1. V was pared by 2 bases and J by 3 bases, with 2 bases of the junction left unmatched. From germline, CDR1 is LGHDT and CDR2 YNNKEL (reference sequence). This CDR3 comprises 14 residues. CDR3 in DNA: TGTGCCAGCAGCCAACAGGGGGCGGACACTGAAGCTTTCTTT. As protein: CASSQQGADTEAFF.

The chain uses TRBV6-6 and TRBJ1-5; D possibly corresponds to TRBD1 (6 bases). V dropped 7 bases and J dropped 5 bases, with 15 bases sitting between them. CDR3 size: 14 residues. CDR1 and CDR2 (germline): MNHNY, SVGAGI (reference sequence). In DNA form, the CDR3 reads TGTGCCAGCACTCGGGGGGCGAAAGATCAGCCCCAGCATTTT. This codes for CASTRGAKDQPQHF.

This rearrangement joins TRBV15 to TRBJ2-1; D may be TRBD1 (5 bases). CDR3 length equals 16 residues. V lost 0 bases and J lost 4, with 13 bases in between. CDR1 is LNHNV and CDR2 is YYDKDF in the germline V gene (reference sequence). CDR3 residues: CATSRDQRQSYNEQFF. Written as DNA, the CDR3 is TGTGCCACCAGCAGAGATCAGAGACAGTCTTACAATGAGCAGTTCTTC.

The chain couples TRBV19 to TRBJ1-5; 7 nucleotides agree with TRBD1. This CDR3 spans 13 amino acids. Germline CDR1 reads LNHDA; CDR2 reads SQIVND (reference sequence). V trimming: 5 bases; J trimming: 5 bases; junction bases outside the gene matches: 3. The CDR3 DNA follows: TGTGCCAGTAGTCGACAGGGACATCAGCCCCAGCATTTT. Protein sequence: CASSRQGHQPQHF.

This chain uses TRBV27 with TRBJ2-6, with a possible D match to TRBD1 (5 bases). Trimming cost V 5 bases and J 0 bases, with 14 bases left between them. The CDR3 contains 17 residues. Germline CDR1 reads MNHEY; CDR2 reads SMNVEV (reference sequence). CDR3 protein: CASSHNTGSSGANVLTF. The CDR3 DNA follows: TGTGCCAGCAGTCACAACACAGGCAGCTCTGGGGCCAACGTCCTGACTTTC.

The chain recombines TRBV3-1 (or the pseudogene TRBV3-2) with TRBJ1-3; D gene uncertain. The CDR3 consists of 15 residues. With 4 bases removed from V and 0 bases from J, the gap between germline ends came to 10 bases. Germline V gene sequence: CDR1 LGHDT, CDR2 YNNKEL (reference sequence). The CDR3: CASSLPTLSGNTIYF. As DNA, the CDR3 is TGTGCCAGCAGCCTACCCACTCTCTCTGGAAACACCATATATTTT.

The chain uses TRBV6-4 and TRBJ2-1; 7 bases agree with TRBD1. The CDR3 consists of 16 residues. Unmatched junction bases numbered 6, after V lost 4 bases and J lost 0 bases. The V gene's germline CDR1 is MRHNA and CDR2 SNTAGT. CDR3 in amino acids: CASSVSGGFSYNEQFF. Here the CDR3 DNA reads TGTGCCAGCAGTGTATCAGGGGGTTTCTCCTACAATGAGCAGTTCTTC.

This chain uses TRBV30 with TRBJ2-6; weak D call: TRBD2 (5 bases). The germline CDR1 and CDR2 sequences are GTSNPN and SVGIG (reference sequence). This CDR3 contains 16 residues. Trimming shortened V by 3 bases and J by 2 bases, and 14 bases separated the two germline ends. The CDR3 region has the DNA TGTGCCTGGAGACCGCTGCGGGCAGCTGGGGCCAACGTCCTGACTTTC. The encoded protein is CAWRPLRAAGANVLTF. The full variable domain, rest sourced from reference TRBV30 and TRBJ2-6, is SQTIHQWPATLVQPVGSPLSLECTVEGTSNPNLYWYRQAAGRGLQLLFYSVGIGQISSEVPQNLSASRPQDRQFILSSKKLLLSDSGFYLCAWRPLRAAGANVLTFGAGSRLTVL.

Here the CDR3 DNA reads TGTGCCAGCAGCGCCGGCGGGAGCTCCTACAATGAGCAGTTCTTC. Its protein is CASSAGGSSYNEQFF. The J gene is TRBJ2-1, the V gene TRBV13; 7 nucleotides agree with TRBD2. The CDR3 runs to 15 residues. Germline lookup yields CDR1 PRHDT and CDR2 FYEKMQ (reference sequence). V lost 5 bases to trimming and J lost 0 bases; unmatched junction nucleotides: 4.

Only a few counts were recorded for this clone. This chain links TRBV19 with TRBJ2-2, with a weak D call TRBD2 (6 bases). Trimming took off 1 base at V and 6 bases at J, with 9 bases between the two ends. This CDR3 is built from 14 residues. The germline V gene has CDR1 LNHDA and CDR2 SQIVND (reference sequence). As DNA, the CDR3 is TGTGCCAGTAGTATAGGGGGCGGGGCCGGGGAGCTGTTTTTT. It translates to CASSIGGGAGELFF.

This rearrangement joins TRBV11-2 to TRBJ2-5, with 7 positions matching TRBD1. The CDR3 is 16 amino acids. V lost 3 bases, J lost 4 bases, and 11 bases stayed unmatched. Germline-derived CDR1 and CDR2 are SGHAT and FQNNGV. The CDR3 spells CASSFDRGRGRETQYF. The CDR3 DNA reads TGTGCCAGCAGCTTCGACCGGGGCAGGGGGAGAGAGACCCAGTACTTC. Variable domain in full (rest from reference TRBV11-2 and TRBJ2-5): EAGVAQSPRYKIIEKRQSVAFWCNPISGHATLYWYQQILGQGPKLLIQFQNNGVVDDSQLPKDRFSAERLKGVDSTLKIQPAKLEDSAVYLCASSFDRGRGRETQYFGPGTRLLVL.

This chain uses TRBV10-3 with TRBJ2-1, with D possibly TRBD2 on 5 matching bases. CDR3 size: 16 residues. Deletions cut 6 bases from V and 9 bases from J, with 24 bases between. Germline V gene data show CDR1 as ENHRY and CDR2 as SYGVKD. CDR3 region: CAISPGGSQATGEQFF. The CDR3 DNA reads TGTGCCATCAGCCCGGGCGGGTCCCAAGCCACGGGTGAGCAGTTCTTC.

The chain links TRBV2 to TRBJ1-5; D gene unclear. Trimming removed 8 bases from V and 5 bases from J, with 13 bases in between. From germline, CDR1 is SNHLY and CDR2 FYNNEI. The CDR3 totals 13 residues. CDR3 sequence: CASGREVDQPQHF. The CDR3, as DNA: TGTGCCAGCGGTAGGGAGGTGGATCAGCCCCAGCATTTT.

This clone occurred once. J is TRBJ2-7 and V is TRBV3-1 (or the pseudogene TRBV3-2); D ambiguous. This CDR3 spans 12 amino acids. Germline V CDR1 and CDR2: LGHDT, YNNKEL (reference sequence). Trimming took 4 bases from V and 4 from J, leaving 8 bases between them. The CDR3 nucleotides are TGTGCCAGCAGCCGAGCCGGGTACGAGCAGTACTTC. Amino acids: CASSRAGYEQYF.

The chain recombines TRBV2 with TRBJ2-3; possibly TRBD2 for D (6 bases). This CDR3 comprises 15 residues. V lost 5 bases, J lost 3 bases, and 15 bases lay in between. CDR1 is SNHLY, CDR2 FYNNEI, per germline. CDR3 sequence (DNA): TGTGCCAGCAGTAAAGGGGCAGGGAGGACAGATACGCAGTATTTT. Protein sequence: CASSKGAGRTDTQYF.

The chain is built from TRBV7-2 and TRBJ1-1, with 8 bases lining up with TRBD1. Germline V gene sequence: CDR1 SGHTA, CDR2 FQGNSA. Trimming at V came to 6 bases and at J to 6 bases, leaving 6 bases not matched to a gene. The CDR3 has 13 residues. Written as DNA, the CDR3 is TGTGCCAGCAGACCGGGACAGGTCTCTGAAGCTTTCTTT. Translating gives CASRPGQVSEAFF.

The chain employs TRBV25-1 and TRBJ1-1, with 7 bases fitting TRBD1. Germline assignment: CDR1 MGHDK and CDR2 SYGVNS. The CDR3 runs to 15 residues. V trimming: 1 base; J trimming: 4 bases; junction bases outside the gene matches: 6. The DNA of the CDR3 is TGTGCCAGCAGTGAATCGACAGGGTTTAGCACTGAAGCTTTCTTT. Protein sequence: CASSESTGFSTEAFF.

The CDR3 sequence: CASSLAGTSPYNEQFF. DNA of the CDR3: TGTGCCAGCAGCTTAGCAGGGACTAGCCCCTACAATGAGCAGTTCTTC. This rearrangement joins TRBV7-8 to TRBJ2-1; TRBD2 aligns across 9 bases. V was pared by 0 bases and J by 2 bases, with 2 bases of the junction left unmatched. In germline, CDR1 is SGHVS, CDR2 FQNEAQ. The CDR3 contains 16 residues.

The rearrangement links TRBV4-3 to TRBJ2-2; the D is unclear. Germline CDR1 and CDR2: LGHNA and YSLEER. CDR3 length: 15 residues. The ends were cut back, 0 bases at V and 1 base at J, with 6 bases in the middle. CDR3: CASSQDVGNTGELFF. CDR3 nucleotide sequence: TGCGCCAGCAGCCAAGATGTCGGGAACACCGGGGAGCTGTTTTTT.

CDR3 residues: CASSSRTGAYEQYF. For the CDR3, the DNA is TGTGCCAGCAGCTCTCGGACAGGGGCCTACGAGCAGTACTTC. The V and J genes are TRBV7-8 and TRBJ2-7; 9 nucleotides align to TRBD1. This CDR3 has 14 amino acids. Losses at the gene ends were 4 bases for V and 2 bases for J; bases not matched to a gene: 3. From germline, CDR1 is SGHVS and CDR2 FQNEAQ.

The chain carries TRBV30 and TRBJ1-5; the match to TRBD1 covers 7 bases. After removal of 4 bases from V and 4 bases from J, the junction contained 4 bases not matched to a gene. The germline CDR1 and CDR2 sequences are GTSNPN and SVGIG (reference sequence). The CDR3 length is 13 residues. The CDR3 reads CAWTTGWNQPQHF. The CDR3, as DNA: TGTGCCTGGACGACAGGGTGGAATCAGCCCCAGCATTTT. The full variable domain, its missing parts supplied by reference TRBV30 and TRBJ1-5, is SQTIHQWPATLVQPVGSPLSLECTVEGTSNPNLYWYRQAAGRGLQLLFYSVGIGQISSEVPQNLSASRPQDRQFILSSKKLLLSDSGFYLCAWTTGWNQPQHFGDGTRLSIL.

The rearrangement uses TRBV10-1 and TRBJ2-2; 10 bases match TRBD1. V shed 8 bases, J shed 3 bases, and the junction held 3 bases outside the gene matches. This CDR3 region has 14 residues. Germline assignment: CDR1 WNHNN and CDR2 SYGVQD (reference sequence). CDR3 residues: CASSGTGDTGELFF. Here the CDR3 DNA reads TGCGCCAGCTCCGGGACAGGGGACACCGGGGAGCTGTTTTTT.

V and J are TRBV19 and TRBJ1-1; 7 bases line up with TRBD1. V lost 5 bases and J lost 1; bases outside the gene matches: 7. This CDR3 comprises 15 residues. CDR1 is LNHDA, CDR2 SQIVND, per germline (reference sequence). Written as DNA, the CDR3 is TGTGCCAGTAGTGTAGCGAACAGGGGGAACACTGAAGCTTTCTTT. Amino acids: CASSVANRGNTEAFF.

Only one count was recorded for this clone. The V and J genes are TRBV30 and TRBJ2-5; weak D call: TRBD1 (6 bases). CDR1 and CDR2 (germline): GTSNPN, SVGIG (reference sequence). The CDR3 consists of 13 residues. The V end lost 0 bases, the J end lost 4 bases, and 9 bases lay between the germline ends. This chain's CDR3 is CAWSVGRGETQYF. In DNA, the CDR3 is TGTGCCTGGAGTGTGGGCAGGGGAGAGACCCAGTACTTC.